The present T cell receptor beta chain was sequenced within a study of shared clonotypes between healthy human individuals. Genomic DNA for unsorted samples, which was extracted with the QIAamp DNA Blood Mini kit, came from 85 million to 90 million PBMCs. Germline lookup yields CDR1 SGHTA and CDR2 FQGNSA. Trimming took off 10 bases at V and 2 bases at J, with 14 bases between the two ends. The CDR3 spans 13 residues. At the deep level, the assay was run. TCRdb keeps only in-frame clones here, not all; method: immunoSEQ multiplex PCR. The sample yields more than 450,000 clones, approximately 85% seen once. This clone has just a few counts.

This sequence originates from a woman between 40 and 50 years old in good health. Some clones in this sample may be carry-over from other donors' samples. The specimen was PBMCs. V usage is TRBV7-2 and J usage is TRBJ1-1, with D maybe TRBD1 (6 bases). The CDR3 reads CATTQGYNTEAFF. In DNA, the CDR3 is TGTGCCACCACACAGGGCTACAACACTGAAGCTTTCTTT.